Described below is a single TCR beta chain sequence and its context. The antigen it recognizes is unknown. Base qualities are missing; no much larger clone stands one base away. This sample was sequenced with an Illumina HiSeq 1500. TCRdb cleaned the public reads at Q25 with fastp, built clones with MiXCR and kept in-frame beta chains. One record per CDR3 amino acid sequence lists the most common genes and DNA. The table for this sample lists about 740,000 distinct CDR3 sequences; 35% to 45% of them were counted only once. The top ten constitute roughly 2.9% of the sample. The data derive from a study of T cell repertoires in cytomegalovirus infection (dated by TCRdb to the late 2010s). Turning to the overall study: Donor HLA type was relevant to the analysis, because carriage of CMV infection together with the matching HLA type was indicated by public TCR beta signatures.

Taken from cysteine to phenylalanine, the CDR3 has 14 residues. The retained sequence is limited to the CDR3, 42 bases, with the frame set at the first base. For CDR1 and CDR2, the germline V gene lists MDHEN and SYDVKM. Trimming at the junction amounts to 3 bases on V and 7 bases on J, and the germline ends lie 13 bases apart. Paper-wide results and their limitations: In both this cohort and an independent cohort of some 350 donors, the cumulative frequency of public TCR beta family members distinguished carriers of CMV infection plus the relevant HLA type. In the ex vivo response, HLA-C-restricted CMV-specific TCR beta clonotypes were dominant, and in two of eight donors the single most frequent clonotype came from this HLA-C-restricted group.

The sequence joins TRBV28 to TRBJ1-5; the D gene is perhaps TRBD1, from 5 matching bases. The clonotype comes from a human donor in good health (CMV status not recorded). Some clones in this sample may be carry-over from other donors' samples. The sequenced sample was PBMCs. The sequenced DNA is TGTGCCAGCAGTTTGGGACGGTGGGGCCAGCCCCAGCATTTT. Translated, it reads CASSLGRWGQPQHF.